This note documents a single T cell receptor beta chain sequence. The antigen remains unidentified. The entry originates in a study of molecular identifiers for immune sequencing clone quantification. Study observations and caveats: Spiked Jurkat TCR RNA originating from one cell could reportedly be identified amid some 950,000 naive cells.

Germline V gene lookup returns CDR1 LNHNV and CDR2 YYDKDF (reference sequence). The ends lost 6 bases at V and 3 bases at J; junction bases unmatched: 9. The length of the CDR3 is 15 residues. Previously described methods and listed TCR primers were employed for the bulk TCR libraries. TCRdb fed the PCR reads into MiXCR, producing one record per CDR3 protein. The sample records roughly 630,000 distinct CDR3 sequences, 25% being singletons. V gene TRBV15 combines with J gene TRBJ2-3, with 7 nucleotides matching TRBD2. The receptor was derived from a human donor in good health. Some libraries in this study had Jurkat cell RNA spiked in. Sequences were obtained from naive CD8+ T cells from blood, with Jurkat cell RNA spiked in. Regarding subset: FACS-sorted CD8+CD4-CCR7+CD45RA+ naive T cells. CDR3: CATSTWGGLTDTQYF. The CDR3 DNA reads TGTGCCACCAGTACCTGGGGGGGTTTAACAGATACGCAGTATTTT.